This T cell receptor beta chain is from a study of blood T cell repertoires in COVID-19. Study background: Samples taken during acute and convalescent COVID-19 were collected in the United States, Italy and Spain. Sources were T cells, B-cell-depleted T cells, or PBMCs; the material itself was cDNA or gDNA.

V gave up 0 bases and J gave up 0 bases, with 6 bases separating them. Germline-derived CDR1 and CDR2 are SGHRS and YFSETQ. The CDR3 runs 14 residues. Of note for this clone: Other DNA sequences in the same sample also yield this CDR3.

Per the authors' pipeline: It was from reference gene primer amplification that nucleated cell counts were estimated. TCRdb's table, derived via immunoSEQ multiplex PCR, lists solely in-frame clones and lacks some. V and J calls plus clone size are reproduced from that table; the DNA served to infer D and trimming. The top ten clones hold under 5% of a sample with hundreds of thousands of clones, approximately 88% of them seen once. The sequenced material came from peripheral blood. The chain joins TRBV5-1 to TRBJ2-5, with no clear D. The TCR comes from a woman aged 50 to 60 with active or convalescent COVID-19. The CDR3 DNA is TGCGCCAGCAGCTTGGGGGCTTACCAAGAGACCCAGTACTTC. This gives the protein CASSLGAYQETQYF.